This is a list of T cell receptor beta chains from one sample in a study of T cell responses to AZD1222 COVID-19 vaccine. Libraries were prepared by immunoSEQ multiplex PCR; TCRdb keeps only in-frame clonotypes and omits some of them. This sample has 170,000 or so clones, with 88% found just once. The sample here was peripheral blood, taken 28 days after the second AZD1222 dose. Receptors originate from an adult who received the AZD1222 COVID-19 vaccine. CDR3s include the opening cysteine and the closing phenylalanine or tryptophan. Each record gives: D gene, V gene, J gene, clone size, CDR3 DNA, CDR3 protein. D genes are given only for firm matches. Only part of the rows carry a size: once, few, many, or a class if the clone is expanded.

.	TRBV2	TRBJ1-2	.	TGTGCCAGCAGTGATGATAGGCTAGCCTATGGCTACACCTTC	CASSDDRLAYGYTF
TRBD1	TRBV5-1	TRBJ2-4	.	TGCGCCAGCGGCCGGGACAGCCAATACATTCAGTACTTC	CASGRDSQYIQYF
.	TRBV4-2	TRBJ1-2	.	TGTGCCAGCAGCCTTAGTACAACAGGGAACTATGGCTACACCTTC	CASSLSTTGNYGYTF
TRBD2	TRBV4-3	TRBJ2-1	.	TGCGCCAGCAGCCAAACCCTAGCGGGGGAGCGCAGTGAGCAGTTCTTC	CASSQTLAGERSEQFF
.	TRBV11-2	TRBJ2-1	.	TGTGCCAGCAGCAAAGGACAGTTCAACTACAATGAGCAGTTCTTC	CASSKGQFNYNEQFF
.	TRBV11-2	TRBJ2-7	.	TGTGCCAGCAGCTTCGAGGGGGGCGGGAGCTACGAGCAGTACTTC	CASSFEGGGSYEQYF
.	TRBV24-1	TRBJ2-5	.	TGTGCCACCAGTGACCCGCAGCCAGACCAAGAGACCCAGTACTTC	CATSDPQPDQETQYF
.	TRBV5-4	TRBJ2-7	once	TGTGCCAGCAGCCCGGATCGGGGATCCTACGAGCAGTACTTC	CASSPDRGSYEQYF
.	TRBV4-1	TRBJ1-1	.	TGCGCCAGCAGCCAAGCAGGAGGGGAGAACACTGAAGCTTTCTTT	CASSQAGGENTEAFF
.	TRBV6-5	TRBJ1-5	.	TGTGCCAGCAGCCCGAGGGGGGAGAATCAGCCCCAGCATTTT	CASSPRGENQPQHF
.	TRBV25-1	TRBJ2-2	.	TGTGCCAGCCAGGGCGGCACCGGGGAGCTGTTTTTT	CASQGGTGELFF
.	TRBV5-6	TRBJ1-2	few	TGTGCCAGCCGACGGCCATTTCTAGACTATGGCTACACCTTC	CASRRPFLDYGYTF
TRBD1	TRBV10-3	TRBJ2-2	.	TGTGCCAGCGGACAGGGGTACACCGGGGAGCTGTTTTTT	CASGQGYTGELFF
.	TRBV7-3	TRBJ1-1	.	TGTGCCAGCAGCGAGGCCGGGCCGCAATCTGAAGCTTTCTTT	CASSEAGPQSEAFF
TRBD1	TRBV2	TRBJ1-6	.	TGTGCCAGCAGTGAATTGGGCAGGGGGGATAATTCACCCCTCCACTTT	CASSELGRGDNSPLHF
TRBD2	TRBV25-1	TRBJ2-4	.	TGTGCCAGCAGTGCTACTAGCGGGGGGTTGGGCAAAAACATTCAGTACTTC	CASSATSGGLGKNIQYF
TRBD1	TRBV11-2	TRBJ2-7	.	TGTGCCAGCAGCTCCCGGGACAGAACTTCGGGGGAGCAGTACTTC	CASSSRDRTSGEQYF
TRBD1	TRBV19	TRBJ2-7	.	TGTGCCAGTAGTAAACGTCCCGGGACAGGGCCCTCCTACGAGCAGTACTTC	CASSKRPGTGPSYEQYF
TRBD1	TRBV5-4	TRBJ1-2	.	TGTGCCAGCAGCTTACAGGGGCAGGATGGCTACACCTTC	CASSLQGQDGYTF
.	TRBV6-1	TRBJ2-3	once	TGTGCCAGCAGTGAATATCACGGCCAGCGGACAGATACGCAGTATTTT	CASSEYHGQRTDTQYF
.	TRBV6-5	TRBJ2-1	.	TGTGCCAGCAGTTCTCGGGGGGCCCCCTACAATGAGCAGTTCTTC	CASSSRGAPYNEQFF
.	TRBV19	TRBJ1-3	.	TGTGCCAGTAGTATTTCTGGGGAGTCCGGAAACACCATATATTTT	CASSISGESGNTIYF
.	TRBV7-2	TRBJ1-5	.	TGTGCCAGCAGCTTAGCGCGCGTAGTCAATCAGCCCCAGCATTTT	CASSLARVVNQPQHF
.	TRBV3-1/TRBV3-2	TRBJ1-6	few	TGTGCCAGCAGCCAAGGGGTAGGGGGTAATTCACCCCTCCACTTT	CASSQGVGGNSPLHF
.	TRBV12-5	TRBJ1-5	.	TGTGCTAGTGATATAGGGGTGTTGAGCAATCAGCCCCAGCATTTT	CASDIGVLSNQPQHF
.	TRBV19	TRBJ2-7	.	TGTGCCAGTAGTTCCGACGTCTACGAGCAGTACTTC	CASSSDVYEQYF
TRBD1	TRBV14	TRBJ2-2	.	TGTGCCAGCCAGGACAGGGTCAACACCGGGGAGCTGTTTTTT	CASQDRVNTGELFF
TRBD1	TRBV11-3	TRBJ2-1	.	TGTGCCAGCAGCTTGGGACAGGGGGCTAACAATGAGCAGTTCTTC	CASSLGQGANNEQFF
.	TRBV7-6	TRBJ1-2	.	TGTGCCAGCAGCTTAAATCGGGAGATCTATGGCTACACCTTC	CASSLNREIYGYTF
TRBD2	TRBV10-3	TRBJ2-3	.	TGTGCCATCAGTTATAGCGGGGGGGCCCCGGATACGCAGTATTTT	CAISYSGGAPDTQYF
.	TRBV6-2/TRBV6-3	TRBJ2-2	.	TGTGCCAGCAGTTACTCCCCGTGGTTGAACACCGGGGAGCTGTTTTTT	CASSYSPWLNTGELFF
TRBD1	TRBV6-2/TRBV6-3	TRBJ1-1	.	TGTGCCAGCAGTTACGCTTGGGGACAGGGTGGAGCTTTCTTT	CASSYAWGQGGAFF
.	TRBV15	TRBJ2-7	.	TGTGCCACCAGCAGGGGGGCAGGATACGAGCAGTACTTC	CATSRGAGYEQYF
.	TRBV7-2	TRBJ2-3	.	TGTGCCAGCAGCGTTTCGGGGGCTAGAGTCACAGATACGCAGTATTTT	CASSVSGARVTDTQYF
.	TRBV30	TRBJ1-5	.	TGTGCCTGGAGTCCGTCCGCCGTTCAGCCCCAGCATTTT	CAWSPSAVQPQHF
.	TRBV5-4	TRBJ2-5	.	TGTGCCAGCAGCTTGGTAGGCCAAGAGACCCAGTACTTC	CASSLVGQETQYF
.	TRBV9	TRBJ1-2	.	TGTGCCAGCAGCCCCCCCACCGGGGCTAGGGGCTACACCTTC	CASSPPTGARGYTF
.	TRBV5-1	TRBJ1-2	.	TGCGCCAGCAGCTTGGGGCCGAACAGGGTGGACTATGGCTACACCTTC	CASSLGPNRVDYGYTF
.	TRBV7-6	TRBJ1-4	.	TGTGCCAGCACCTTGTATTCGGGACGGGGCTTAAATGAAAAACTGTTTTTT	CASTLYSGRGLNEKLFF
.	TRBV7-3	TRBJ2-1	.	TGTGCCAGCAGCTTCGTCGAAGACGGTGAGCAGTTCTTC	CASSFVEDGEQFF
.	TRBV21-1	TRBJ1-4	.	TGTGCCAGCAGGGACAGCAGCACTAATGAAAAACTGTTTTTT	CASRDSSTNEKLFF
.	TRBV18	TRBJ1-4	.	TGTGCCAGCTCAATTTGGACAGATCCTAGTGAAAAACTGTTTTTT	CASSIWTDPSEKLFF
.	TRBV6-5	TRBJ1-6	.	TGTGCCAGCATCACCTATAATTCACCCCTCCACTTT	CASITYNSPLHF
TRBD1	TRBV19	TRBJ1-4	.	TGTGCCAGCCAGGGACAGACAGATGAAAAACTGTTTTTT	CASQGQTDEKLFF
.	TRBV7-2	TRBJ2-5	.	TGTGCCAGCAGCTCATCCACGACTAGAGCGGTCGAGACCCAGTACTTC	CASSSSTTRAVETQYF
TRBD1	TRBV18	TRBJ2-5	.	TGTGCCAGCTCACCGGGACAGCAAGAGACCCAGTACTTC	CASSPGQQETQYF
TRBD2	TRBV6-2/TRBV6-3	TRBJ2-2	.	TGTGCCAGCAGTAGTCCGGGACTAGCGGGGGGGCCGGGAACCGGGGAGCTGTTTTTT	CASSSPGLAGGPGTGELFF
TRBD2	TRBV6-4	TRBJ2-3	.	TGTGCCAGCAGTGACTCGACTAGCGGGGGGGCAGATACGCAGTATTTT	CASSDSTSGGADTQYF
.	TRBV5-5	TRBJ2-7	.	TGTGCCAGCAGCTTGGTACAGATCTATACGATCGGCGAGCAGTACTTC	CASSLVQIYTIGEQYF
TRBD1	TRBV19	TRBJ1-2	.	TGTGCCAGTAGTTATACCCGGACAGGGGACTATGGCTACACCTTC	CASSYTRTGDYGYTF
.	TRBV7-3	TRBJ2-5	.	TGTGCCAGCAGCTTAACCCCCGGGAAAGAGACCCAGTACTTC	CASSLTPGKETQYF
TRBD1	TRBV27	TRBJ1-1	.	TGTGCCAGCAGCCCTGCGGGACAGATGAACACTGAAGCTTTCTTT	CASSPAGQMNTEAFF
.	TRBV30	TRBJ1-6	.	TGTGCCTGGAGTCCTTTCGACGGGAGCTCCTATAATTCACCCCTCCACTTT	CAWSPFDGSSYNSPLHF
.	TRBV5-1	TRBJ2-2	.	TGCGCCAGCAGCCCAGGGACGCCCGCGAACACCGGGGAGCTGTTTTTT	CASSPGTPANTGELFF
TRBD2	TRBV4-2	TRBJ2-1	.	TGTGCCAGCAGCCAAGACCCAGCGGGGGACAATGAGCAGTTCTTC	CASSQDPAGDNEQFF